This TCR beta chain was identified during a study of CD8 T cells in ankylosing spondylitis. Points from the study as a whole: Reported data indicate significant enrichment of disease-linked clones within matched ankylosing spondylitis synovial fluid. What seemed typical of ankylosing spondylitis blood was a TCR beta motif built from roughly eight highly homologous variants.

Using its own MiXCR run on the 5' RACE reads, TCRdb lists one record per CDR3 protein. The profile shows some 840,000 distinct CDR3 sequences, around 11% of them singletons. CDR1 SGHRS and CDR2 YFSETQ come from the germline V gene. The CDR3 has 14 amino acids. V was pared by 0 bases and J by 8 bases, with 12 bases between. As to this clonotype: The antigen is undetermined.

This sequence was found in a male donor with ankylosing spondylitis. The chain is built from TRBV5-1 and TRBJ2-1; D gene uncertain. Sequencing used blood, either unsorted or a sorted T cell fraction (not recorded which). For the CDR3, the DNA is TGCGCCAGCAGCTTGGGGTGGTCGGATCATGAGCAGTTCTTC. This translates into CASSLGWSDHEQFF.